The 18 T cell receptor beta chains given below trace back to one sample, sequenced in a study of blood T cell repertoires in COVID-19. The method was immunoSEQ multiplex PCR; TCRdb's version includes in-frame clones alone and lacks a portion of them. The sample lists about 200,000 clones; approximately 87% were seen once. Sequencing used peripheral blood. All receptors derive from a woman in her forties or fifties with acute or convalescent COVID-19.

The chain couples TRBV10-1 to TRBJ2-5; 8 bases map to TRBD2. CDR1 WNHNN and CDR2 SYGVQD come from the germline V gene (reference sequence). V shed 9 bases and J 5 bases; nucleotides not matched to a gene: 8. This CDR3 comprises 13 residues. The CDR3 is CARKPGRAETQYF. CDR3 sequence (DNA): TGCGCCAGAAAACCCGGGAGGGCGGAGACCCAGTACTTC.

This clone was recorded only once. The chain joins TRBV6-5 to TRBJ1-2, with D uncertain. V dropped 7 bases and J dropped 1 base, with 13 bases sitting between them. Germline CDR1 reads MNHEY; CDR2 reads SVGAGI. The CDR3 covers 14 residues. The DNA of the CDR3 is TGTGCCAGCACTATCCGCCACGTTAACTATGGCTACACCTTC. Protein: CASTIRHVNYGYTF.

The count of this clone is one. The gene calls are TRBV5-1 and TRBJ2-1, with TRBD2 matching 8 bases. V dropped 3 bases and J dropped 7; count of bases not matched to a gene: 9. The CDR3 totals 15 residues. Germline V lookup: CDR1 SGHRS, CDR2 YFSETQ. The CDR3 DNA is TGCGCCAGCAGCTCCCGGGAGGGCCTTAGTAATGAGCAGTTCTTC. It is translated as CASSSREGLSNEQFF.

CDR3 residues: CASSYLGRRAYGYTF. DNA for the CDR3: TGTGCCAGCAGTTACCTGGGGCGGAGGGCCTATGGCTACACCTTC. The J gene is TRBJ1-2, the V gene TRBV6-5, with TRBD1 as a possible D gene (5 bases). There are 15 residues in the CDR3. V was pared by 2 bases and J by 4 bases, with 14 bases between. Germline V gene sequence: CDR1 MNHEY, CDR2 SVGAGI.

The CDR3 DNA reads TGTGCCAGCAGTTTAGAAGGCAGGGGGACTAATTCACCCCTCCACTTT. Protein sequence: CASSLEGRGTNSPLHF. The chain uses TRBV27 and TRBJ1-6; TRBD1 agrees at 7 bases. The CDR3 sequence is 16 residues long. Losses at the gene ends were 2 bases for V and 6 bases for J; bases not matched to a gene: 7. In germline, CDR1 is MNHEY, CDR2 SMNVEV (reference sequence).

The chain carries TRBV7-8 and TRBJ1-5; possible D gene TRBD1, 6 bases. V shed 6 bases and J shed 3 bases, with 15 bases lying between them. The CDR3 extends over 15 amino acids. CDR1 SGHVS and CDR2 FQNEAQ come from the germline V gene. CDR3 in amino acids: CASSSFTGPNQPQHF. The CDR3 coding sequence is TGTGCCAGCAGTTCTTTTACAGGGCCCAATCAGCCCCAGCATTTT.

V is TRBV6-2 or TRBV6-3 and J is TRBJ1-3; D ambiguous. Germline V gene data show CDR1 as MNHEY and CDR2 as SVGEGT. The CDR3 runs to 14 residues. The V gene lost 5 bases and the J gene lost 7 bases, with 15 bases spanning the gap. CDR3 residues: CASSPGGSANTIYF. In nucleotides, the CDR3 is TGTGCCAGCAGTCCCGGAGGGTCCGCGAACACCATATATTTT.

Comments on this clone: This same CDR3 is encoded by further DNA sequences in the sample. The V call is TRBV19, the J call TRBJ1-5; 8 positions agree with TRBD1. The CDR3 loop spans 14 amino acids. The V gene end was trimmed by 6 bases and the J gene end by 2 bases; junction bases not matched to a gene: 3. Germline CDR1 LNHDA, CDR2 SQIVND (reference sequence). The CDR3 here is CASSGQGGNQPQHF. The CDR3 region has the DNA TGTGCCAGTAGCGGACAGGGAGGCAATCAGCCCCAGCATTTT.

The rearrangement joins TRBV2 to TRBJ2-7; 11 bases line up with TRBD2. The junction had 5 bases not matched to a gene; V was cut back by 7 bases and J by 3 bases. The CDR3 has 14 amino acids. Germline V gene sequence: CDR1 SNHLY, CDR2 FYNNEI. The CDR3 region is CASTASGRNYEQYF. As DNA, the CDR3 is TGTGCCAGCACGGCTAGCGGGAGGAACTACGAGCAGTACTTC.

The rearrangement joins TRBV2 to TRBJ2-2, with 12 bases matching TRBD2. The CDR3 is 16 amino acids. Unmatched junction bases numbered 4, after V lost 4 bases and J lost 4 bases. The germline V gene encodes CDR1 SNHLY and CDR2 FYNNEI. CDR3 amino acids: CASSARLAGATGELFF. CDR3 nucleotide sequence: TGTGCCAGCAGTGCTCGACTAGCGGGAGCCACCGGGGAGCTGTTTTTT.

For this clone: The sample contains more than one DNA sequence encoding this CDR3. This chain uses TRBV27 with TRBJ2-7, with 11 bases lining up with TRBD1. CDR3 length equals 14 residues. Germline loops: CDR1 MNHEY, CDR2 SMNVEV (reference sequence). The J segment lost 3 bases and the V segment lost 4 bases, leaving 2 bases of the junction unmatched. The CDR3 coding sequence is TGTGCCAGCAGTTCCGGGACAGGGGGCTACGAGCAGTACTTC. Translating it yields CASSSGTGGYEQYF.

This sequence joins TRBV20-1 and TRBJ1-1; D not resolved. V gave up 3 bases and J gave up 1 base, with 9 bases separating them. CDR3 size: 13 residues. Per germline, CDR1 DFQATT and CDR2 SNEGSKA (reference sequence). The CDR3 region is CSASIYSNTEAFF. The CDR3 coding sequence is TGCAGTGCTAGTATATACTCGAACACTGAAGCTTTCTTT.

The rearrangement links TRBV6-2 or TRBV6-3 to TRBJ2-7; the D gene is possibly TRBD1 (6 bases). The CDR3 runs to 15 residues. Per the germline V gene, CDR1 is MNHEY and CDR2 is SVGEGT. With 7 bases removed from V and 4 bases from J, the gap between germline ends came to 20 bases. In DNA, the CDR3 is TGTGCCAGCACCCCAGTGGGGACACCCTCTTACGAGCAGTACTTC. Protein product: CASTPVGTPSYEQYF.

The chain couples TRBV7-9 to TRBJ2-7, with 7 bases matching TRBD2. V trimming: 4 bases; J trimming: 0 bases; junction bases outside the gene matches: 9. This CDR3 comprises 16 residues. CDR1 and CDR2 from the germline V gene are SEHNR and FQNEAQ (reference sequence). The CDR3 sequence: CASSSSLAVSSYEQYF. The CDR3 DNA sequence: TGTGCCAGCAGCTCTTCGCTAGCGGTAAGCTCCTACGAGCAGTACTTC.

The CDR3 DNA is TGTGCCAGCAGTTCGGACAGCTTAAGGCCCCAGCATTTT. Amino acids: CASSSDSLRPQHF. The chain couples TRBV6-5 to TRBJ1-5, with D maybe TRBD1 (6 bases). V dropped 4 bases and J dropped 9 bases, with 13 bases sitting between them. This CDR3 contains 13 residues. The germline CDR1 and CDR2 sequences are MNHEY and SVGAGI.

This clone appeared a few times. This chain joins TRBV7-2 and TRBJ2-6; weak D call: TRBD1 (6 bases). V shed 5 bases and J shed 3 bases, with 11 bases lying between them. The V gene's germline CDR1 is SGHTA and CDR2 FQGNSA. The CDR3 runs 15 residues. This CDR3 reads CASSATGSGANVLTF. CDR3 nucleotide sequence: TGTGCCAGCAGCGCCACAGGGAGTGGGGCCAACGTCCTGACTTTC.

The chain couples TRBV10-3 to TRBJ2-3; 12 nucleotides line up with TRBD2. CDR1 and CDR2 from the germline V gene are ENHRY and SYGVKD. This CDR3 is built from 14 residues. Trimming at V came to 7 bases and at J to 5 bases, leaving 4 bases not matched to a gene. The CDR3 region has the DNA TGTGCCATCAAGGAGGGACTAGCGGGAGATACGCAGTATTTT. It translates to CAIKEGLAGDTQYF.

This clone appeared once. The chain employs TRBV5-6 and TRBJ2-7; D gene unclear. The CDR3 runs 15 residues. The V gene lost 0 bases and the J gene lost 0 bases, with 10 bases spanning the gap. Germline values: CDR1 SGHDT, CDR2 YYEEEE. The CDR3 nucleotides are TGTGCCAGCAGCTTGGATTTTGAGAGCTCCTACGAGCAGTACTTC. It encodes CASSLDFESSYEQYF.